This record concerns one T cell receptor beta chain sequence. Clones were read by immunoSEQ multiplex PCR, and TCRdb kept only the in-frame ones, dropping some. Seen here are 20,000 to 25,000 clones, more than 90% observed once, and the top ten hold roughly 0.69%. This sample was included in a study of T cell repertoires and Cas9 in healthy adults. The TCR was taken from a human donor in good health. Sequencing input: CD4+ effector T cells (CD127+, CD25-, CD137-, CD154-) from PBMCs; culture status not recorded.

CDR3 DNA sequence: TGTGCCAGCAGCCGTAGCGGGGGTGAAGAGACCCAGTACTTC. Protein product: CASSRSGGEETQYF. The gene calls are TRBV4-2 and TRBJ2-5; 9 bases match TRBD2. The CDR3 extends over 14 amino acids. Germline CDR1 LGHNA, CDR2 YNFKEQ. V gave up 4 bases and J gave up 3 bases; unmatched junction bases: 3.